This is a list of T cell receptor beta chains from one sample in a study of PD-L1 blockade in urothelial cancer. Clones were sequenced by immunoSEQ multiplex PCR, and TCRdb holds only the in-frame ones, with some missing. In the table there are approximately 37,000 clones, around four fifths of which are singletons. Specimen: PBMCs, collected around atezolizumab (anti-PD-L1) treatment. Receptors originate from a man in his fifties or sixties with urothelial cancer. CDR3s include the opening cysteine and the closing phenylalanine or tryptophan. D genes are given only for firm matches. The size of a clone is reported for some rows only, either as once, few or many, or as a class for expanded clones.

V: TRBV28
J: TRBJ1-2
D: TRBD1
size: .
DNA: TGTGCCAGCAGTTTGGGATACCGACAGGGGAACTATGGCTACACCTTC
CDR3: CASSLGYRQGNYGYTF

V: TRBV5-1
J: TRBJ1-1
D: TRBD1
size: few
DNA: TGCGCCAGCAGCTTGGCCCCGGGGACAGGGTCGGAGAACACTGAAGCTTTCTTT
CDR3: CASSLAPGTGSENTEAFF

V: TRBV28
J: TRBJ1-1
D: .
size: .
DNA: TGTGCCAGCATCGGGACACCGAACACTGAAGCTTTCTTT
CDR3: CASIGTPNTEAFF

V: TRBV29-1
J: TRBJ2-5
D: TRBD1
size: .
DNA: TGCAGCGTTGAAAAGGGGGCTGAAGAGACCCAGTACTTC
CDR3: CSVEKGAEETQYF

V: TRBV27
J: TRBJ2-1
D: TRBD2
size: .
DNA: TGTGCCAGCAGCCCTTTCCCTCGGCGGGGGGGTGAGCAGTTCTTC
CDR3: CASSPFPRRGGEQFF

V: TRBV6-5
J: TRBJ2-7
D: .
size: .
DNA: TGTGCCAGCAGTAAGTCTGGGGGGTACGAGCAGTACTTC
CDR3: CASSKSGGYEQYF

V: TRBV11-2
J: TRBJ1-5
D: .
size: few
DNA: TGTGCCAGCAGCTTAGATCGAGGGTCGGGTCAGCCCCAGCATTTT
CDR3: CASSLDRGSGQPQHF

V: TRBV27
J: TRBJ2-7
D: TRBD2
size: .
DNA: TGTGCCAGCAGCCAGCGGGGGGATTCCTACGAGCAGTACTTC
CDR3: CASSQRGDSYEQYF

V: TRBV4-3
J: TRBJ2-7
D: TRBD2
size: .
DNA: TGCGCCAGCAGCCGAGTAGCGGGGCTAAACCCCTACGAGCAGTACTTC
CDR3: CASSRVAGLNPYEQYF

V: TRBV29-1
J: TRBJ2-4
D: .
size: .
DNA: TGCAGCGTCGTTGGGGCTACCGGCATTCAGTACTTC
CDR3: CSVVGATGIQYF

V: TRBV19
J: TRBJ1-4
D: .
size: .
DNA: TGTGTCAGTACCCGGTTGTCAGCCAGGGGTGAAAAACTGTTTTTT
CDR3: CVSTRLSARGEKLFF

V: TRBV30
J: TRBJ2-2
D: TRBD2
size: .
DNA: TGTGCCTGGAAGCCCCCGGGACTAGCGGCGAACACCGGGGAGCTGTTTTTT
CDR3: CAWKPPGLAANTGELFF

V: TRBV18
J: TRBJ1-2
D: .
size: .
DNA: TGTGCCAGCTCAGGACAGTACGGCTATGGCTACACCTTC
CDR3: CASSGQYGYGYTF

V: TRBV27
J: TRBJ2-7
D: TRBD1
size: .
DNA: TGTGCCAGCAGTTTATCTTGGACAGGGGGATCCTACGAGCAGTACTTC
CDR3: CASSLSWTGGSYEQYF

V: TRBV10-2
J: TRBJ1-1
D: .
size: .
DNA: TGCGCCAGCAGTGACCCCGCAGGGGATGGCACTGAAGCTTTCTTT
CDR3: CASSDPAGDGTEAFF

V: TRBV28
J: TRBJ1-5
D: .
size: .
DNA: TGTGCCAGCAGTGGGCAGGGCTGGCGTCAGCCCCAGCATTTT
CDR3: CASSGQGWRQPQHF